This passage covers 2 T cell receptor beta chains from one sample sequenced in a study. TCRdb analysed the RT-PCR reads with MiXCR anew, one entry per CDR3 protein. The sample includes 600 or so distinct CDR3 sequences, about 39% seen only once; the top ten take 15% to 20%. The specimen was memory CD4+ T cells from salivary gland. The receptors stem from a female donor with primary Sjogren's syndrome.

CDR3 amino acids: CSARLWREQFF. CDR3 DNA sequence: TGCAGTGCTAGACTCTGGCGTGAGCAGTTCTTC. V is TRBV20-1 and J is TRBJ2-1; D ambiguous. CDR1 is DFQATT, CDR2 SNEGSKA, per germline (reference sequence). V gave up 2 bases and J gave up 9 bases, with 8 bases separating them. This CDR3 region has 11 residues.

This clonotype is medium-sized. The chain recombines TRBV27 with TRBJ1-2; D is undetermined. This CDR3 spans 15 amino acids. Germline V gene data show CDR1 as MNHEY and CDR2 as SMNVEV (reference sequence). The V end lost 1 base, the J end lost 1 base, and 10 bases lay between the germline ends. Here the CDR3 reads CASSLFGQHNYGYTF. The DNA of the CDR3 is TGTGCCAGCAGTTTATTCGGGCAGCATAACTATGGCTACACCTTC.